Listed here are 15 T cell receptor beta chains from one sample, sequenced in a study of OX40 agonist ivuxolimab in advanced cancers. Measured with immunoSEQ multiplex PCR; TCRdb has only the in-frame clones, and not every one. The sample has about 48,000 clones, about 83% seen once. Sample: CD4+ or CD8+ T cells sorted from blood, taken in a trial of the OX40 agonist ivuxolimab. All receptors derive from an adult with an advanced solid tumor such as melanoma, head and neck, liver or kidney cancer.

This clone was seen only a few times. CDR3 nucleotides: TGCGCCAGCAGCTTGGCCGGGACAGGTTATTCACCCCTCCACTTT. This encodes CASSLAGTGYSPLHF. The V call is TRBV5-1, the J call TRBJ1-6; 8 bases map to TRBD1. V gave up 0 bases and J gave up 8 bases; unmatched junction bases: 4. The CDR3 covers 15 residues. Germline V gene lookup returns CDR1 SGHRS and CDR2 YFSETQ. Complete variable domain (other parts from reference TRBV5-1 and TRBJ1-6): KAGVTQTPRYLIKTRGQQVTLSCSPISGHRSVSWYQQTPGQGLQFLFEYFSETQRNKGNFPGRFSGRQFSNSRSEMNVSTLELGDSALYLCASSLAGTGYSPLHFGNGTRLTVT.

This clone came up once. The chain employs TRBV7-2 and TRBJ1-5; D call uncertain. Germline lookup yields CDR1 SGHTA and CDR2 FQGNSA. This CDR3 region has 15 residues. V dropped 1 base and J dropped 7 bases, with 14 bases sitting between them. CDR3 nucleotide sequence: TGTGCCAGCAGCTTAGGGCCCGTCGGGAGACAGCCCCAGCATTTT. Protein product: CASSLGPVGRQPQHF.

This sequence joins TRBV16 and TRBJ2-3, with unresolved D. The CDR3 length is 15 residues. Germline CDR1 KGHSY, CDR2 FQNENV. V lost 4 bases and J 1 base, leaving 12 bases between the germline ends. The CDR3 is CASSPLGSGTDTQYF. CDR3 sequence (DNA): TGTGCCAGCAGCCCCTTGGGGTCTGGCACAGATACGCAGTATTTT.

The chain joins TRBV5-8 to TRBJ2-3, with D hard to call. The CDR3 totals 13 residues. Trimming stripped 1 base from V and 1 base from J, with 4 bases between. Germline CDR1 is SGHTS and CDR2 is YDEGEE. CDR3 coding DNA: TGTGCCAGCAGCTTGCGGGGCACAGATACGCAGTATTTT. It encodes CASSLRGTDTQYF. Full variable domain (remainder filled in from reference TRBV5-8 and TRBJ2-3): EAGVTQSPTHLIKTRGQQATLRCSPISGHTSVYWYQQALGLGLQFLLWYDEGEERNRGNFPPRFSGRQFPNYSSELNVNALELEDSALYLCASSLRGTDTQYFGPGTRLTVL.

The rearrangement links TRBV7-2 to TRBJ2-3; D possibly uses TRBD1 or TRBD2 (5 bases each). The CDR3 is 17 amino acids. The germline gives CDR1 SGHTA, CDR2 FQGNSA. Trimming stripped 5 bases from V and 0 bases from J, with 18 bases between. The CDR3: CASSPAGDGSSTDTQYF. DNA of the CDR3: TGTGCCAGCAGCCCCGCTGGGGACGGTTCTAGCACAGATACGCAGTATTTT.

The chain uses TRBV19 and TRBJ2-3; 10 nucleotides agree with TRBD2. V trimming: 6 bases; J trimming: 1 base; junction bases outside the gene matches: 7. Per germline, CDR1 LNHDA and CDR2 SQIVND (reference sequence). The CDR3 has 16 amino acids. The CDR3 DNA reads TGTGCCAGTAGGTCACCGGGACTAGCGCGCACAGATACGCAGTATTTT. Its protein product is CASRSPGLARTDTQYF.

V is TRBV5-1 and J is TRBJ2-1, with D perhaps assigned TRBD1 or TRBD2 (5 bases each). V was trimmed by 5 bases and J by 8 bases, leaving 14 bases between them. The CDR3 length is 13 residues. The V gene's germline CDR1 is SGHRS and CDR2 YFSETQ. CDR3 nucleotide sequence: TGCGCCAGCAGTCCTCTGGTGGGGGATGAGCAGTTCTTC. Translation gives CASSPLVGDEQFF.

The rearrangement links TRBV7-2 to TRBJ2-3; 7 positions agree with TRBD2. The CDR3 length is 16 residues. Trimming took 1 base from V and 1 from J; bases not matched to a gene: 5. Germline CDR1 SGHTA, CDR2 FQGNSA. This CDR3 is CASSLGRLAGTDTQYF. DNA of the CDR3: TGTGCCAGCAGCTTAGGAAGGCTAGCGGGCACAGATACGCAGTATTTT.

The chain combines TRBV7-2 with TRBJ2-3; D gene uncertain. CDR3 length: 14 amino acids. Trimming pared 8 bases from V and 1 base from J, leaving 13 bases between. CDR1 and CDR2 (germline): SGHTA, FQGNSA. The CDR3: CASSRLVGTDTQYF. CDR3 bases: TGTGCCAGCTCCCGACTGGTAGGCACAGATACGCAGTATTTT.

The gene calls are TRBV4-2 and TRBJ1-6, with 7 bases lining up with TRBD1. CDR3 length: 14 residues. The V and J ends lost 3 bases and 10 bases, in that order; junction bases with no gene match: 6. Germline V gives CDR1 LGHNA, CDR2 YNFKEQ. DNA of the CDR3: TGTGCCAGCAGCCACCAGAGGACAGGCTCACCCCTCCACTTT. As protein: CASSHQRTGSPLHF.

A single count supports this clone. The CDR3 DNA is TGTGCCAGCTCGGGACAGGGCAGCTCCTACGAGCAGTACTTC. This codes for CASSGQGSSYEQYF. The genes are TRBV18 and TRBJ2-7; 9 bases are shared with TRBD1. Germline values: CDR1 KGHSH, CDR2 LQKENI. J gave up 0 bases and V 6 bases, and 3 bases lay outside the gene matches. The CDR3 has 14 amino acids.

This clone was recorded once. The chain joins TRBV5-1 to TRBJ1-3; D might be TRBD1 (5 bases). The CDR3 extends over 14 amino acids. The V gene's germline CDR1 is SGHRS and CDR2 YFSETQ. The V end was cut by 0 bases, the J end by 5 bases, with 9 bases between. CDR3 protein: CASSLENRRNTIYF. CDR3 DNA sequence: TGCGCCAGCAGCTTGGAGAACAGGAGAAACACCATATATTTT.

The CDR3 nucleotides read TGTGCCAGCAGCAAAATTAGCGGGGCGAACACCGGGGAGCTGTTTTTT. It is translated as CASSKISGANTGELFF. The chain employs TRBV7-2 and TRBJ2-2; TRBD2 agrees at 8 bases. The V gene's germline CDR1 is SGHTA and CDR2 FQGNSA. The CDR3 covers 16 residues. After removal of 5 bases from V and 0 bases from J, the junction contained 5 bases not matched to a gene. Full variable domain (missing parts from reference TRBV7-2 and TRBJ2-2): GAGVSQSPSNKVTEKGKDVELRCDPISGHTALYWYRQSLGQGLEFLIYFQGNSAPDKSGLPSDRFSAERTGGSVSTLTIQRTQQEDSAVYLCASSKISGANTGELFFGEGSRLTVL.

V usage is TRBV18 and J usage is TRBJ1-5, with D possibly being TRBD1 (6 bases). V lost 1 base and J 2 bases, leaving 9 bases between the germline ends. Germline values: CDR1 KGHSH, CDR2 LQKENI. This CDR3 is 15 amino acids long. The CDR3 region has the DNA TGTGCCAGCTCACCACAGGGGGAAGGCAATCAGCCCCAGCATTTT. Translating it yields CASSPQGEGNQPQHF.

With respect to this clone: One junction end disagrees with the germline gene, perhaps due to a read error. This chain links TRBV7-7 with TRBJ2-5; TRBD2 matches 10 bases. CDR1 and CDR2 from the germline V gene are SSHAT and FNYEAQ (reference sequence). CDR3 size: 14 residues. The CDR3 DNA sequence: TGTGCTAGCAGCTTTAGCGGGGGGCAAGAGACCCAGTACTTC. Translation: CASSFSGGQETQYF.